A single T cell receptor beta chain is shown here with its context. Germline V gene lookup returns CDR1 KGHSH and CDR2 LQKENI. With 2 bases clipped from V and 5 bases from J, the junction kept 4 bases outside the gene matches. The CDR3 loop spans 15 amino acids. This entry belongs to a study of technical replicates of blood from several donors. Here immunoSEQ multiplex PCR was the method, and the copy in TCRdb shows in-frame clones only, minus some. This table holds under 90,000 clones, 85% to 95% found once. This receptor was identified in a human donor in good health. Sequenced input: T cells isolated from PBMCs. The rearrangement links TRBV18 to TRBJ2-7, with 12 nucleotides matching TRBD2. The CDR3 loop reads CASSPRLAGDHEQYF. For the CDR3, the DNA is TGTGCCAGCTCACCAAGACTAGCGGGAGACCACGAGCAGTACTTC.